The TCR beta chain under discussion was sequenced for a study of cytomegalovirus exposure and HLA in healthy donors. On the study more broadly: The approximately 120 million unique TCR beta sequences, from about 170 million T cells, were found by an earlier analysis. Study-level points and caveats: Highest at DRB1 and lowest at HLA-C, TCR association rates differed among HLA loci in a later analysis. A highly shared variant cluster was judged a likely technical artifact.

V was trimmed by 0 bases and J by 0 bases, leaving 9 bases between them. The CDR3 is 15 residues long. The germline V gene has CDR1 SGHRS and CDR2 YFSETQ. In the PCR, 60 Vbeta and 13 Jbeta primers were used. Clones were read by immunoSEQ multiplex PCR, and TCRdb kept only the in-frame ones, dropping some. The data hold about 160,000 clones, with approximately 80% observed a single time. As regards this clone: Its cognate antigen is unknown. Within the sample, other DNA sequences also encode this same CDR3.

The sequenced sample was PBMCs. This clonotype originated in a man aged 18 to 35 in good health and CMV-seronegative. The rearrangement links TRBV5-1 to TRBJ1-2; no definite D call. CDR3 amino acids: CASSLAAGPNYGYTF. Written as DNA, the CDR3 is TGCGCCAGCAGCTTGGCTGCAGGCCCTAACTATGGCTACACCTTC.